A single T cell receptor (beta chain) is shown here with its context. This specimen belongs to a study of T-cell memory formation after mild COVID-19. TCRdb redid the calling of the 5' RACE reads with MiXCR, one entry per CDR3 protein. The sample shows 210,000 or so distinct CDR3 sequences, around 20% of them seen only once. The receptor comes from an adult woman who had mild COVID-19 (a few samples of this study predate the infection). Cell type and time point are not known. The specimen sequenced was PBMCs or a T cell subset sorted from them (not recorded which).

In DNA form, the CDR3 reads TGTGCCTGGAGTGCCGGTGGAGGAGGTCGGGCCCAGCATTTT. Translated, it gives CAWSAGGGGRAQHF. The genes are TRBV30 and TRBJ1-5; no clear D gene. With 1 base removed from V and 11 bases from J, the gap between germline ends came to 18 bases. The CDR3 length is 14 residues. The germline CDR1 and CDR2 sequences are GTSNPN and SVGIG (reference sequence).